This T cell receptor beta chain was found in a study of molecular identifiers for immune sequencing clone quantification. As for the study in general: In replicates, RNA taken from around 20,000 or 100,000 naive CD8 cells was divided five ways, and four portions underwent sequencing. Study findings and constraints: Clones that exceeded 20 RNA copies held over 97% of effector molecules, yet under 1% in naive cells. Researchers reportedly could pick up spiked Jurkat TCR RNA from one cell mixed into some 1 million naive cells. Same-barcode identical TCR molecules could make highly expanded clones look smaller than they are.

This clonotype was counted at least ten times. Its specificity is not known. TCRdb analysed the PCR reads with MiXCR anew, one entry per CDR3 protein. Here the sample spans more than 450,000 distinct CDR3 sequences, around a fifth being singletons. The source is a human donor in good health. Some libraries in this study had Jurkat cell RNA spiked in. Specimen: naive CD8+ T cells from blood, with Jurkat cell RNA spiked in. The subset: FACS-sorted CD8+CD4-CCR7+CD45RA+ naive T cells.

The CDR3 DNA reads as TGTGCCAGCAGAGGACAGCGAGATACGCAGTATTTT. Translated: CASRGQRDTQYF. The rearrangement uses TRBV7-9 and TRBJ2-3; D is perhaps TRBD1 (6 bases). The germline gives CDR1 SEHNR, CDR2 FQNEAQ (reference sequence). The V and J ends lost 6 bases and 5 bases respectively, with 9 bases between them. The CDR3 is 12 amino acids.